This TCR beta chain is drawn from a study of tumor T cells in aggressive B-cell lymphoma. In germline, CDR1 is SGHTS, CDR2 YDEGEE. V lost 4 bases to trimming and J lost 5 bases; unmatched junction nucleotides: 2. CDR3 length: 12 residues. Data came from immunoSEQ multiplex PCR; TCRdb stores just in-frame clones and leaves some out. The sample yields about 11,000 clones, around 90% seen once. The rearrangement links TRBV5-8 to TRBJ1-2; 7 nucleotides agree with TRBD1. The specimen sequenced was tumor tissue. The source of this sequence is an adult with diffuse large B cell lymphoma. The CDR3 protein is CASSLQGYGYTF. The CDR3 bases are TGTGCCAGCAGCCTACAGGGGTATGGCTACACCTTC.